The text below deals with one TCR beta chain. Its target antigen remains unknown. The read comes to an end 3 residues before the CDR3 does, leaving the germline J gene to fill in the end. The sample belongs to a study of T cells in women clearing cervical HPV infection (dated by TCRdb to 2016 to 2019). Background on the whole study: Cases were approximately 25 women with histologically confirmed HPV16-related CIN3 or worse, including 2 invasive cancers. Cases and controls were matched on year of sample collection and on age within five years. As quality controls, five blinded duplicates were added to each group, bringing the total to 60 or so samples made up of roughly 50 participants and approximately ten replicates. Since HLA typing was available for only a few women, HLA type could not be ruled out as a confounder. Cases had a median age of 34 years and controls had a median age of about 41, with no significant differences in baseline characteristics. The controls were 25 or so women whose single incident HPV16 infection cleared within 12 months with no development of precancer or cancer. Case blood was taken at the visit when the lesion was first identified, whereas control blood was taken when infection was no longer detected. In the parent cohort, 8,500 to 12,000 women aged 18 or older were enrolled in Guanacaste, Costa Rica, during about 1992 to 1994 and were followed for over six years. Among cases, blood sampling occurred a median of 149 days after lesion detection, with an interquartile range of about 90 to 200 days. An exploratory proof-of-principle case-control study, nested within the Guanacaste HPV Natural History Study in Costa Rica, was conducted to compare TCR repertoires across cervical HPV16 outcomes.

Every participant had a single incident cervical HPV16 infection, and prevalent HPV16 infections were excluded. Cervical HPV DNA was detected with MY09/MY11 PCR, and genotyping was done by dot-blot hybridization. Fifteen mL of heparinized blood were centrifuged, and the buffy coat was aliquoted, frozen at -30°C, then stored at -80°C. QIAGEN kits were used to extract genomic DNA from buffy coat specimens. From its cysteine to its phenylalanine, the CDR3 spans 15 amino acids. Of the CDR3's DNA, 36 bases were read; they are in frame from base 1. For CDR1 and CDR2, the germline V gene (reference sequence) lists LNHDA and SQIVND. V lost 3 bases and J lost 4 bases; the stretch between them is 16 bases long. TCR beta CDR3 regions were amplified by multiplex PCR from an average of about 1,300 ng genomic DNA per sample using the immunoSEQ assay. Primer bias was corrected in the assay by using a complete synthetic TCR repertoire to establish an amplification baseline. Amplicons were sequenced on the Illumina platform. As for how the authors treated the data: Sequences were error-corrected by clustering with frequency ratios and a modified nearest-neighbor algorithm, then analyzed in the immunoSEQ Analyzer with IMGT gene definitions. TCR richness and evenness were averaged over 20 rarefaction repeats at each rarefaction depth, excluding samples with fewer sequences than the depth. Relative abundances of V, D and J genes were compared between groups using Wilcoxon rank sum tests, with FDR correction applied. For the blinded duplicates, the intraclass correlation was approximately 96% for TCR richness and averaged 76.4% across some 66 gene segments. Sourced from immuneACCESS, this table was stored by TCRdb with only in-frame sequences that have V and J called. A share of the clones is absent; for the studies checked, an unresolved V gene accounts for under half, and the remainder has no known explanation. That table supplies the V and J calls and clone size; D and trimming were determined from the DNA. The sample's clone listing holds about 34,000 clones. The ten largest clones add up to roughly 1.5% of the sample.

General findings and caveats noted by the study authors: TRBV6-7 relative abundance was lower in cases than in controls (roughly 0.12% versus 0.15%; Bonferroni P = 0.0008). TCR repertoire richness was significantly higher in CIN3+ cases than in controls across sequencing depths, while evenness did not differ. Random forest classifiers combining richness and V gene abundances distinguished cases from controls with an estimated AUC of approximately 0.8. T-cell numbers per sample were unknown, so richness differences could reflect varying T-cell content rather than repertoire biology. Because of the cross-sectional design, the study could not determine whether the associations came before infection or resulted from infection, and neither effector/memory subsets nor HPV-specific T cells were isolated.

The sequencing input was blood buffy coat. Rearrangement joined TRBV19 to TRBJ2-7; TRBD1 is a weak D gene call, 5 bases matching. The receptor was isolated from a woman aged 18-70 years with a cervical HPV16 infection that either progressed to CIN3+ or cleared (not recorded which). The CDR3 DNA, read in part, is TGTGCCAGTAGTATCAGGGAAAGTGGGGTTTACGAG. This codes for CASSIRESGVYE. The entire CDR3 protein reads CASSIRESGVYEQYF.